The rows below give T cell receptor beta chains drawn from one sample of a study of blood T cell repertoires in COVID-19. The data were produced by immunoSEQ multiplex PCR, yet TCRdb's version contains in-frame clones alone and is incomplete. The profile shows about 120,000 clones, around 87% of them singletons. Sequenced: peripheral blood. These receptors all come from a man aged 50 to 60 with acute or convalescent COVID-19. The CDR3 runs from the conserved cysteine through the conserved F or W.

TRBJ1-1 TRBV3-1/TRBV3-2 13 CASSQGRGTEAFF
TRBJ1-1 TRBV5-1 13 CASSQGLGVEAFF
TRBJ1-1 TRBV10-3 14 CAISDLGENTEAFF
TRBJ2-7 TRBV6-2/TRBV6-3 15 CASRPLGQGSYEQYF
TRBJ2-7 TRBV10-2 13 CASTSGGDYEQYF
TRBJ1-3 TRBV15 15 CATSRAQPPGNTIYF
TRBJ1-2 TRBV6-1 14 CASSELGTGNGYTF
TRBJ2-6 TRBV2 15 CASRQGPTGANVLTF
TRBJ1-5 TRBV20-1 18 CSASLWTGGEVGNQPQHF
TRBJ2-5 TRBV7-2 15 CASSLQAGVGETQYF
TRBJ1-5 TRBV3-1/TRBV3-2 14 CASRRQPRIWPQHF
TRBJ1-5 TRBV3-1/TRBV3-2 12 CASSLKNQPQHF
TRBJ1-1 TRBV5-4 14 CASSLTGTGGVAFF
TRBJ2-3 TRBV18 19 CASSLSPGTSGLRTDTQYF
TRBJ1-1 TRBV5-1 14 CASSLGGSGGEAFF
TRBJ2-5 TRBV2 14 CASSDGQGEETQYF